Shown below are 3 T cell receptor beta chains from a single sample sequenced in a study of immune characterization of retroperitoneal liposarcoma. TCRdb processed the PCR reads anew with MiXCR; each CDR3 protein has one entry. Among more than 900 distinct CDR3 sequences listed, roughly a fifth were seen once. Sequenced input: tumor tissue. The receptors shown here come from a male donor with retroperitoneal liposarcoma.

By sample share, this clonotype is medium-sized. This may come from a read error, since a much larger clone is one base off. The rearrangement uses TRBV6-1 and TRBJ2-1; 8 bases align to TRBD1. Germline V gene lookup returns CDR1 MNHNS and CDR2 SASEGT. CDR3 length: 16 residues. The junction had 19 bases not matched to a gene; V was cut back by 5 bases and J by 13 bases. The CDR3 nucleotides are TGTGCCAGCAGTCCCCCGCGGCAGGGGGCTCGGGAGACCCAGTTCTTC. Amino acids: CASSPPRQGARETQFF.

In its sample, this clonotype ranks as medium-sized. J is TRBJ2-2 and V is TRBV27; D remains unclear. Germline CDR1 reads MNHEY; CDR2 reads SMNVEV (reference sequence). The CDR3 length is 12 residues. Trimming stripped 10 bases from V and 1 base from J, with 7 bases between. The CDR3 DNA follows: TGTGCCATTGCAGGGAACACCGGGGAGCTGTTTTTT. As protein: CAIAGNTGELFF.

By share of the sample, this clonotype is medium-sized (0.01 to 0.1%). CDR3 sequence (DNA): TGTGCCAGCAGCTTACGAACTAGCGGGATGGGTGAGACCCAGTACTTC. This encodes CASSLRTSGMGETQYF. The rearrangement links TRBV7-2 to TRBJ2-5; 10 bases agree with TRBD2. Germline CDR1 and CDR2: SGHTA and FQGNSA. V shed 2 bases and J 5 bases; nucleotides not matched to a gene: 8. The CDR3 length is 16 residues.